The clone carrying this T cell receptor beta chain was observed many times. No antigen is known for it. Ahead of thyroid surgery, no patient had received treatment of any kind. As handled by the study authors: Differences in CDR3 between clinicopathological groups were drawn on to build a classifier intended to discriminate distant-metastatic papillary thyroid cancer patients. TCRdb reprocessed the PCR reads using MiXCR. TCRdb, rather than the study authors, made the V and J calls. The table lists 25,000 to 30,000 clones, 3.5% to 4% of them singletons. The V gene lost 3 bases and the J gene lost 4 bases, with 9 bases spanning the gap. Looked up from germline, CDR1 is SGHAT and CDR2 is FQNNGV. The CDR3 loop spans 14 amino acids. These data originate in a study of metastatic and nonmetastatic thyroid tumors. Regarding the study as a whole: Malignant tumors reportedly showed significantly higher TCR beta diversity than benign nodules in both blood and tumor.

This receptor was obtained from a male donor with papillary thyroid cancer or a benign thyroid nodule (not recorded which). Some clones in this sample may be carry-over from other donors' samples. The chain is built from TRBV11-2 and TRBJ1-4; D is ambiguous. The sample comprised blood. The CDR3 nucleotides are TGTGCCAGCAGCTTGGGCAGACATAATGAAAAACTGTTTTTT. This sequence encodes CASSLGRHNEKLFF.